This T cell receptor beta chain was recovered during a study of T cell clones after liver transplantation. Looking at the study overall: In this trial, immunosuppression withdrawal was attempted within 2 years of liver transplant. Third-party-reactive TCRbeta sequences from pre-transplant mixed lymphocyte reactions served as antigen-independent comparators. Subjects received no induction therapy and standard immunosuppression until randomization at 12-24 months post-transplant. Draws occurred before transplant, before withdrawal, and after complete or failed withdrawal.

The method was immunoSEQ multiplex PCR; TCRdb's version includes in-frame clones alone and lacks a portion of them. The sample holds around 120,000 clones; roughly nine tenths are singletons and the top ten take 0.65% to 0.95%. A note on this clone: Other nucleotide sequences in the sample specify the same CDR3.

V dropped 3 bases and J dropped 2 bases, with 11 bases sitting between them. The CDR3 spans 15 residues. Germline V gene lookup returns CDR1 ENHRY and CDR2 SYGVKD. The V gene is TRBV10-3, the J gene TRBJ2-1; possible D gene TRBD2, 5 bases. The sample here was CD4+ T cells from blood, taken 12 months after liver transplant. The source is a human patient who received a liver transplant. A subset of T cells may come from the graft donor. CDR3 amino acids: CAISESSGAYNEQFF. The CDR3 region has the DNA TGTGCCATCAGTGAATCCAGCGGTGCCTACAATGAGCAGTTCTTC.